A single sample is the source of the 7 T cell receptor beta chains below, sequenced in a study of radiotherapy plus CTLA-4 blockade in lung cancer. Sequencing was performed with immunoSEQ multiplex PCR; in TCRdb, only in-frame clones are kept and a portion is missing. The data show roughly 100,000 clones, 80% to 85% seen once. This specimen was peripheral blood, taken from a patient treated with radiotherapy plus ipilimumab. These TCRs come from a human donor with non-small cell lung cancer that progressed on radiotherapy plus ipilimumab.

This clone turned up a few times. The V gene is TRBV27, the J gene TRBJ2-3, with 8 positions matching TRBD2. The V and J ends lost 10 bases and 4 bases, in that order; junction bases with no gene match: 10. This CDR3 is 14 amino acids long. Per germline, CDR1 MNHEY and CDR2 SMNVEV (reference sequence). The CDR3 sequence is CATGGLDVADTQYF. The CDR3 DNA reads as TGTGCCACCGGGGGACTAGATGTGGCAGATACGCAGTATTTT.

This clone is a singleton in its sample. The chain links TRBV6-1 to TRBJ1-1; D unresolved. This CDR3 is built from 13 residues. Per the germline V gene, CDR1 is MNHNS and CDR2 is SASEGT. V was cut by 2 bases and J by 1 base, with 5 bases left in between. The chain's CDR3 is CASSENRNTEAFF. DNA of the CDR3: TGTGCCAGCAGTGAAAACAGGAACACTGAAGCTTTCTTT.

The chain links TRBV27 to TRBJ2-2, with a tentative D call TRBD1 (6 bases). The germline V gene has CDR1 MNHEY and CDR2 SMNVEV (reference sequence). Trimming left V 6 bases short and J 6 bases short, with 14 bases between. The CDR3 has 14 residues. CDR3 in DNA: TGTGCCAGCAGGATTTACAAGGGGGCCGGGGAGCTGTTTTTT. Translating it yields CASRIYKGAGELFF.

The DNA of the CDR3 is TGTGCCAGCAGCTTAGATCCAGGACTAGCGGGAGGCGAGCAGTACTTC. Translating gives CASSLDPGLAGGEQYF. This sequence joins TRBV13 and TRBJ2-7; 14 bases are shared with TRBD2. Germline V CDR1 and CDR2: PRHDT, FYEKMQ (reference sequence). The trim removed 1 base at V and 6 bases at J, leaving 5 bases unmatched. The CDR3 runs 16 residues.

This chain connects TRBV5-4 to TRBJ2-2, with D uncertain. The length of the CDR3 is 14 residues. The germline V gene has CDR1 SGHNT and CDR2 YYREEE (reference sequence). Trimming took 0 bases from V and 3 from J, leaving 6 bases between them. The CDR3 here is CASSLGPDTGELFF. The CDR3 bases are TGTGCCAGCAGCTTGGGCCCCGACACCGGGGAGCTGTTTTTT. Using reference TRBV5-4 and TRBJ2-2 for the parts outside the CDR3, the full variable domain is ETGVTQSPTHLIKTRGQQVTLRCSSQSGHNTVSWYQQALGQGPQFIFQYYREEENGRGNFPPRFSGLQFPNYSSELNVNALELDDSALYLCASSLGPDTGELFFGEGSRLTVL.

A few counts support this clone. The rearrangement uses TRBV28 and TRBJ2-7; 15 bases are shared with TRBD2. Per the germline V gene, CDR1 is MDHEN and CDR2 is SYDVKM. The CDR3 loop spans 13 amino acids. With V trimmed by 8 bases and J by 9 bases, 5 bases remained unmatched. CDR3 in DNA: TGTGCCAGCGGACTAGCGGGAGGGCTCGTGCAGTACGTC. Translated, it gives CASGLAGGLVQYV.

The chain combines TRBV5-6 with TRBJ2-5; perhaps TRBD2 as D (5 bases). There are 13 residues in the CDR3. Trimming shortened V by 3 bases and J by 1 base, and 7 bases separated the two germline ends. The V gene's germline CDR1 is SGHDT and CDR2 YYEEEE. The CDR3 is CASSWEIQETQYF. DNA of the CDR3: TGTGCCAGCAGCTGGGAGATCCAAGAGACCCAGTACTTC. The variable domain in full, with the rest retrieved from reference TRBV5-6 and TRBJ2-5, is DAGVTQSPTHLIKTRGQQVTLRCSPKSGHDTVSWYQQALGQGPQFIFQYYEEEERQRGNFPDRFSGHQFPNYSSELNVNALLLGDSALYLCASSWEIQETQYFGPGTRLLVL.